Listed below are T cell receptor beta chains from one sample, sequenced in a study of blood T cell repertoires in COVID-19. Repertoires were generated with immunoSEQ multiplex PCR, while TCRdb's copy carries only in-frame clones and drops some. Here the sample spans around 300,000 clones, under 90% being singletons. The sample was peripheral blood. The receptors were sampled from a man aged 50-60 years with acute or convalescent COVID-19. Each CDR3 is given with its conserved first and last residue. D genes are given only for firm matches. A clone size is listed for some rows: how often the clone was seen (once, few, many), or a class if it is expanded.

J: TRBJ1-1; D: TRBD1; V: TRBV5-1; size: .; DNA: TGCGCCAGCAGCTTGGTGGGACAGGGCGGGACTGAAGCTTTCTTT; CDR3: CASSLVGQGGTEAFF
J: TRBJ1-1; D: TRBD1; V: TRBV3-1/TRBV3-2; size: .; DNA: TGTGCCAGCAGCCAGGCCGGGACAGGAGGCTCTGAAGCTTTCTTT; CDR3: CASSQAGTGGSEAFF
J: TRBJ2-7; D: .; V: TRBV18; size: .; DNA: TGTGCCAGCTCACTCTTTTCCCAGGGGGAGCAGTACTTC; CDR3: CASSLFSQGEQYF
J: TRBJ2-5; D: .; V: TRBV15; size: .; DNA: TGTGCCACCAGCAATCCCCTGGCGGGATCGGAGACCCAGTACTTC; CDR3: CATSNPLAGSETQYF
J: TRBJ2-5; D: .; V: TRBV7-9; size: .; DNA: TGTGCCAGCAGCCTCCCGGGTGGGACCCAGTACTTC; CDR3: CASSLPGGTQYF
J: TRBJ2-7; D: TRBD2; V: TRBV7-9; size: .; DNA: TGTGCCAGCAGCCTCACCGGGACTAGCGGCTCCTACGAGCAGTACTTC; CDR3: CASSLTGTSGSYEQYF
J: TRBJ2-5; D: TRBD2; V: TRBV30; size: once; DNA: TGTGCCTGGAATGCGGGGGGGCCAGAGACCCAGTACTTC; CDR3: CAWNAGGPETQYF
J: TRBJ2-7; D: .; V: TRBV5-4; size: .; DNA: TGTGCCAGCAGCTTGGCCAAGGGGGCGGGAGAGCAGTACTTC; CDR3: CASSLAKGAGEQYF
J: TRBJ1-6; D: TRBD1; V: TRBV9; size: .; DNA: TGTGCCAGCAGCGCTACCGGGACAGATAATTCACCCCTCCACTTT; CDR3: CASSATGTDNSPLHF
J: TRBJ2-1; D: .; V: TRBV12-5; size: once; DNA: TGTGCTAGTGGTTCCCGGACAGTCTACAATGAGCAGTTCTTC; CDR3: CASGSRTVYNEQFF
J: TRBJ1-1; D: .; V: TRBV18; size: few; DNA: TGTGCCAGCTCACCATCTACAGGGCTTGAAGCTTTCTTT; CDR3: CASSPSTGLEAFF
J: TRBJ2-2; D: .; V: TRBV7-2; size: many; DNA: TGTGCCAGCAGCTTAGCGCTGGGGGGCACCGGGGAGCTGTTTTTT; CDR3: CASSLALGGTGELFF
J: TRBJ1-3; D: TRBD1; V: TRBV9; size: .; DNA: TGTGCCAGCAGCGGGACAGGGAATGGAAACACCATATATTTT; CDR3: CASSGTGNGNTIYF
J: TRBJ1-1; D: TRBD1; V: TRBV2; size: .; DNA: TGTGCCAGCACCGGGGGGAGGGACAGGGATTTGACTGAAGCTTTCTTT; CDR3: CASTGGRDRDLTEAFF
J: TRBJ2-7; D: TRBD1; V: TRBV7-8; size: .; DNA: TGTGCCAGCAGCTTAGCACCCCCCGGACAGGTCTCCTACGAGCAGTACTTC; CDR3: CASSLAPPGQVSYEQYF
J: TRBJ2-1; D: TRBD1; V: TRBV6-5; size: .; DNA: TGTGCCAGCAGTTACGACAGGGCGAAGGGGAATGAGCAGTTCTTC; CDR3: CASSYDRAKGNEQFF
J: TRBJ2-5; D: .; V: TRBV11-3; size: .; DNA: TGTGCCAGCAGCCAATACGGGGGTCCCCACCAAGAGACCCAGTACTTC; CDR3: CASSQYGGPHQETQYF
J: TRBJ1-3; D: TRBD1; V: TRBV13; size: .; DNA: TGTGCCAGCAGCGACCGGGACAGGGGAAACACCATATATTTT; CDR3: CASSDRDRGNTIYF
J: TRBJ1-4; D: TRBD1; V: TRBV6-2/TRBV6-3; size: .; DNA: TGTGCCAGCAGTCCGGCGACAGGGGGAGGCGAAAAACTGTTTTTT; CDR3: CASSPATGGGEKLFF
J: TRBJ1-6; D: .; V: TRBV10-3; size: .; DNA: TGTGCCATCAGTGAGTCGATAGGCAGGGGTGGTTCACCCCTCCACTTT; CDR3: CAISESIGRGGSPLHF
J: TRBJ1-5; D: TRBD1; V: TRBV2; size: .; DNA: TGTGCCAGCAGTTTCGACAGGGACAATCAGCCCCAGCATTTT; CDR3: CASSFDRDNQPQHF
J: TRBJ1-3; D: .; V: TRBV18; size: once; DNA: TGTGCCAGTTCACCAGTGACAGGTGTGAACACCATATATTTT; CDR3: CASSPVTGVNTIYF
J: TRBJ2-7; D: .; V: TRBV7-2; size: .; DNA: TGTGCCAGCAGCTTAAAGGGCTCGGGGTATGTTGGCGAGCAGTACTTC; CDR3: CASSLKGSGYVGEQYF
J: TRBJ1-2; D: TRBD1; V: TRBV6-5; size: .; DNA: TGTGCCAGCAGTTACGGGGACAGCGGCACCTATGGCTACACCTTC; CDR3: CASSYGDSGTYGYTF
J: TRBJ1-4; D: TRBD1; V: TRBV5-6; size: .; DNA: TGTGCCAGCAGCTTGGGCCAGGGGGTTGGAAAACTGTTTTTT; CDR3: CASSLGQGVGKLFF
J: TRBJ1-4; D: .; V: TRBV18; size: .; DNA: TGTGCCAGCTCAGACCGCAGGGGTGAAAAACTGTTTTTT; CDR3: CASSDRRGEKLFF
J: TRBJ1-1; D: TRBD1; V: TRBV4-1; size: .; DNA: TGCGCCAGCAGCCAAGGGGGGACAGGGTCCACTGAAGCTTTCTTT; CDR3: CASSQGGTGSTEAFF
J: TRBJ2-1; D: TRBD2; V: TRBV19; size: .; DNA: TGTGCCAGTAGTAAACTAGCGGGGGGGAACAATGAGCAGTTCTTC; CDR3: CASSKLAGGNNEQFF
J: TRBJ2-5; D: .; V: TRBV5-4; size: .; DNA: TGTGCCAGCACCGGACAGAGCCAAGAGACCCAGTACTTC; CDR3: CASTGQSQETQYF
J: TRBJ2-7; D: TRBD1; V: TRBV3-1/TRBV3-2; size: .; DNA: TGTGCCAGCAGCGCGGGACAGGGAACACTACTCTACGAGCAGTACTTC; CDR3: CASSAGQGTLLYEQYF
J: TRBJ1-2; D: .; V: TRBV30; size: .; DNA: TGTGCCTGGAACCCTTTCGCGGACTATGGCTACACCTTC; CDR3: CAWNPFADYGYTF
J: TRBJ1-3; D: .; V: TRBV19; size: .; DNA: TGTGCCAGTAGTAACATTCTGCCTGAGGACTCTGGAAACACCATATATTTT; CDR3: CASSNILPEDSGNTIYF
J: TRBJ1-1; D: .; V: TRBV11-2; size: .; DNA: TGTGCCAGCAGCTTAGTGGGGCCCGACGCTGAAGCTTTCTTT; CDR3: CASSLVGPDAEAFF
J: TRBJ2-1; D: .; V: TRBV10-1; size: .; DNA: TGCGCCAGCAGTGACGGGGACTCCAACAATGAGCAGTTCTTC; CDR3: CASSDGDSNNEQFF
J: TRBJ1-1; D: .; V: TRBV19; size: .; DNA: TGTGCCAGTAGTATGGGGGGAGGCACTGAAGCTTTCTTT; CDR3: CASSMGGGTEAFF
J: TRBJ2-3; D: .; V: TRBV5-1; size: .; DNA: TGCGCCAGCAGCTCAAGACGGAGGGTCACAGATACGCAGTATTTT; CDR3: CASSSRRRVTDTQYF
J: TRBJ2-3; D: TRBD1; V: TRBV5-1; size: .; DNA: TGCGCCAGCAGCTTGGTGACAGGGGGCACAGATACGCAGTATTTT; CDR3: CASSLVTGGTDTQYF
J: TRBJ1-1; D: .; V: TRBV9; size: .; DNA: TGTGCCAGCAGCGGACAGGACACTGAAGCTTTCTTT; CDR3: CASSGQDTEAFF
J: TRBJ1-1; D: TRBD1; V: TRBV9; size: few; DNA: TGTGCCAGCAGCGTAGCGGGACAGAGAGACGAGCAAGCTTTCTTT; CDR3: CASSVAGQRDEQAFF
J: TRBJ2-7; D: TRBD1; V: TRBV5-1; size: .; DNA: TGCGCCAGCAGCCTCAGACAGGGAATCTACGAGCAGTACTTC; CDR3: CASSLRQGIYEQYF
J: TRBJ1-1; D: TRBD1; V: TRBV2; size: .; DNA: TGTGCCAGCAGACGGACAGGTAGCTTGACTGAAGCTTTCTTT; CDR3: CASRRTGSLTEAFF
J: TRBJ1-5; D: .; V: TRBV6-6; size: .; DNA: TGTGCCAGCAGTTACTCGGGGGGGGTAGCAAATCAGCCCCAGCATTTT; CDR3: CASSYSGGVANQPQHF
J: TRBJ1-1; D: .; V: TRBV6-2/TRBV6-3; size: once; DNA: TGTGCCAGCAGTTATTCCCAGGGGATGACTGAAGCTTTCTTT; CDR3: CASSYSQGMTEAFF
J: TRBJ2-2; D: TRBD1; V: TRBV6-5; size: .; DNA: TGTGCCAGCTGCACCCGGGACAGGGTCACCGGGGAGCTGTTTTTT; CDR3: CASCTRDRVTGELFF
J: TRBJ2-2; D: .; V: TRBV3-1/TRBV3-2; size: .; DNA: TGTGCCAGCAGCCAAGTCACTTACACCGGGGAGCTGTTTTTT; CDR3: CASSQVTYTGELFF
J: TRBJ1-1; D: .; V: TRBV5-4; size: .; DNA: TGTGCCAGCAGCTTGTGGATACAGGGGAACACTGAAGCTTTCTTT; CDR3: CASSLWIQGNTEAFF
J: TRBJ2-7; D: TRBD1; V: TRBV7-3; size: .; DNA: TGTGCCAGCAGCTTAGGAACAGGGGGCCTCAGCGAGCAGTACTTC; CDR3: CASSLGTGGLSEQYF
J: TRBJ2-3; D: TRBD1; V: TRBV3-1/TRBV3-2; size: .; DNA: TGTGCCAGCAGCCGGACGCAGGGGGTTACGCAGTATTTT; CDR3: CASSRTQGVTQYF
J: TRBJ1-1; D: .; V: TRBV6-6; size: .; DNA: TGTGCCAGCAGACAGACAGACCCGGTGAACACTGAAGCTTTCTTT; CDR3: CASRQTDPVNTEAFF
J: TRBJ1-2; D: .; V: TRBV11-2; size: few; DNA: TGTGCCAGCAGCTCCCGCCAGGGGCCCATCTATGGCTACACCTTC; CDR3: CASSSRQGPIYGYTF
J: TRBJ2-2; D: .; V: TRBV2; size: once; DNA: TGTGCCAGCAGTCTAGAGGCGCAGGGTTCCACCGGGGAGCTGTTTTTT; CDR3: CASSLEAQGSTGELFF
J: TRBJ2-2; D: .; V: TRBV7-3; size: .; DNA: TGTGCCAGCAGCTTAACTCAGGGAACCGGGGAGCTGTTTTTT; CDR3: CASSLTQGTGELFF
J: TRBJ1-1; D: .; V: TRBV20-1; size: .; DNA: TGCAGTGCTAGATCGACAGGTTGGGCTTTCTTT; CDR3: CSARSTGWAFF
J: TRBJ1-6; D: .; V: TRBV6-5; size: few; DNA: TGTGCCAGCAGACCTGGTCAGTCACCCCTCCACTTT; CDR3: CASRPGQSPLHF
J: TRBJ1-4; D: .; V: TRBV24-1; size: .; DNA: TGTGCCGCACAGCGGGGAGCTAATGAAAAACTGTTTTTT; CDR3: CAAQRGANEKLFF
J: TRBJ2-7; D: .; V: TRBV5-1; size: few; DNA: TGCGCCAGCAGCTTTCAGGGAGGATCTTACGAGCAGTACTTC; CDR3: CASSFQGGSYEQYF
J: TRBJ2-1; D: TRBD2; V: TRBV10-1; size: .; DNA: TGCGCCAGCTCCCTCGGACTAGCGGCTAACAATGAGCAGTTCTTC; CDR3: CASSLGLAANNEQFF